The 23 T cell receptor beta chains below all came from one sample that was sequenced in a study of shared clonotypes between healthy human individuals. Profiled with immunoSEQ multiplex PCR; TCRdb holds only in-frame clones, not every one. Of about 490,000 clones in the sample, 81% were seen once. Sequenced input: PBMCs. The receptors originated from a woman aged 40 to 50 in good health. Some clones in this sample may be carry-over from other donors' samples.

A single count supports this clone. The chain uses TRBV5-4 and TRBJ2-5, with D hard to call. V lost 4 bases and J 1 base, leaving 8 bases between the germline ends. Germline-derived CDR1 and CDR2 are SGHNT and YYREEE (reference sequence). The CDR3 has 13 residues. CDR3 in DNA: TGTGCCAGCAGCCCCAGGATCCAAGAGACCCAGTACTTC. Its protein product is CASSPRIQETQYF.

J is TRBJ2-1 and V is TRBV11-3; 8 bases are shared with TRBD2. Trimming removed 2 bases from V and 6 bases from J; junction bases left unmatched: 9. The V gene's germline CDR1 is SGHNT and CDR2 YENEEA. The CDR3 consists of 16 residues. The CDR3 protein is CASSLTGTRRANEQFF. CDR3 sequence (DNA): TGTGCCAGCAGCTTAACTGGGACTAGACGGGCCAATGAGCAGTTCTTC.

J is TRBJ1-2 and V is TRBV15; 7 bases align to TRBD1. From germline, CDR1 is LNHNV and CDR2 YYDKDF (reference sequence). The CDR3 loop spans 17 amino acids. V gave up 1 base and J gave up 7 bases; unmatched junction bases: 15. The CDR3 is CATSRVTGTESLGGYTF. The CDR3 region has the DNA TGTGCCACCAGCAGAGTAACCGGGACAGAGTCTCTCGGTGGCTACACCTTC.

The rearrangement uses TRBV28 and TRBJ2-2; 7 positions match TRBD1. Germline lookup yields CDR1 MDHEN and CDR2 SYDVKM. The CDR3 sequence is 13 residues long. The V gene end was trimmed by 9 bases and the J gene end by 5 bases; junction bases not matched to a gene: 6. In nucleotides, the CDR3 is TGTGCCAGTAGTACAGGGGAAACCGGGGAGCTGTTTTTT. Protein sequence: CASSTGETGELFF.

J is TRBJ2-1 and V is TRBV7-2, with 12 nucleotides matching TRBD2. The ends lost 6 bases at V and 15 bases at J; junction bases unmatched: 18. The CDR3 has 16 amino acids. The germline gives CDR1 SGHTA, CDR2 FQGNSA. CDR3 coding DNA: TGTGCCAGCAGTCCCCCTGGTTCTAGCGGGAGGGCCTGGGCGTTCTTC. This sequence encodes CASSPPGSSGRAWAFF.

To note about this clone: A far larger clone is just one base off, so this is likely a read error. The sample has other DNA sequences that encode this CDR3 too. V and J are TRBV30 and TRBJ1-6; possibly TRBD1 for D (5 bases). CDR1 is GTSNPN, CDR2 SVGIG, per germline (reference sequence). The CDR3 is made up of 15 amino acids. The CDR3 sequence: CAWRNSGGTNSPLHF. The CDR3 region has the DNA TGTGCCTGGAGGAACTCGGGGGGGACCAATTCCCCCCTCCACTTT. Using reference TRBV30 and TRBJ1-6 for the parts outside the CDR3, the full variable domain is SQTIHQWPATLVQPVGSPLSLECTVEGTSNPNLYWYRQAAGRGLQLLFYSVGIGQISSEVPQNLSASRPQDRQFILSSKKLLLSDSGFYLCAWRNSGGTNSPLHFGNGTRLTVT.

The genes are TRBV7-2 and TRBJ2-2, with D perhaps being TRBD1 or TRBD2 (5 bases each). Germline V gene lookup returns CDR1 SGHTA and CDR2 FQGNSA. The V end was cut by 1 base, the J end by 4 bases, with 16 bases between. This CDR3 comprises 17 residues. The CDR3 coding sequence is TGTGCCAGCAGCTTAGTTGGCACGAGAGGGGCCACCGGGGAGCTGTTTTTT. The encoded protein is CASSLVGTRGATGELFF.

The chain combines TRBV2 with TRBJ2-7; 8 nucleotides line up with TRBD2. CDR1 is SNHLY, CDR2 FYNNEI, per germline. The CDR3 is made up of 13 amino acids. Trimming removed 6 bases from V and 0 bases from J; junction bases left unmatched: 1. CDR3 loop: CASRAGASYEQYF. The CDR3 nucleotides are TGTGCCAGCAGAGCGGGGGCCTCCTACGAGCAGTACTTC. Using reference TRBV2 and TRBJ2-7 for the parts outside the CDR3, the full variable domain is EPEVTQTPSHQVTQMGQEVILRCVPISNHLYFYWYRQILGQKVEFLVSFYNNEISEKSEIFDDQFSVERPDGSNFTLKIRSTKLEDSAMYFCASRAGASYEQYFGPGTRLTVT.

This sequence joins TRBV20-1 and TRBJ2-4; no reliable D call. Trimming took 6 bases from V and 11 from J, leaving 11 bases between them. Germline CDR1 and CDR2: DFQATT and SNEGSKA (reference sequence). There are 10 residues in the CDR3. The CDR3 bases are TGCAGTGCCCTCGACCTCGTTCAGTACTTC. Translating gives CSALDLVQYF.

This clone came up a few times. This rearrangement joins TRBV5-4 to TRBJ2-5; no firm D call. Per germline, CDR1 SGHNT and CDR2 YYREEE (reference sequence). CDR3 length equals 13 residues. Trimming cost V 6 bases and J 3 bases, with 12 bases left between them. DNA for the CDR3: TGTGCCAGCACCGACCTGCTGGAAGAGACCCAGTACTTC. Translating gives CASTDLLEETQYF. Together with reference TRBV5-4 and TRBJ2-5, the CDR3 gives the full variable domain: ETGVTQSPTHLIKTRGQQVTLRCSSQSGHNTVSWYQQALGQGPQFIFQYYREEENGRGNFPPRFSGLQFPNYSSELNVNALELDDSALYLCASTDLLEETQYFGPGTRLLVL.

V usage is TRBV18 and J usage is TRBJ2-6, with unresolved D. Germline CDR1 KGHSH, CDR2 LQKENI. There are 14 residues in the CDR3. Deletions cut 2 bases from V and 1 base from J, with 3 bases between. CDR3 sequence reads: CASSPTSGANVLTF. The CDR3 DNA reads TGTGCCAGCTCACCAACATCTGGGGCCAACGTCCTGACTTTC.

Remarks on this clone: A far larger clone is one base from this, pointing to a likely read error. Other DNA sequences in the same sample also yield this CDR3. This chain links TRBV29-1 with TRBJ1-1; D perhaps matches TRBD1 (5 bases). V lost 6 bases and J 11 bases, leaving 16 bases between the germline ends. From germline, CDR1 is SQVTM and CDR2 ANQGSEA. CDR3 size: 11 residues. The DNA of the CDR3 is TGCAGCGTAGACCGGGGGGGAACGGCTTTCTTT. Protein sequence: CSVDRGGTAFF.

On this clone itself: One base separates it from a far larger clone, so it is likely a read error. Different DNA sequences within this sample yield the same CDR3. The chain links TRBV10-2 to TRBJ1-1, with D perhaps matching TRBD1 (5 bases). V lost 11 bases and J 6 bases, leaving 25 bases between the germline ends. This CDR3 region has 15 residues. Germline V CDR1 and CDR2: WSHSY, SAAADI. The CDR3 DNA follows: TGCGCCTCGGGGGAGGCTGACCGTCGGGGTCCTGAAGCTTTCTTT. Its translation: CASGEADRRGPEAFF.

This chain uses TRBV4-3 with TRBJ2-1, with a tentative D call TRBD2 (6 bases). V was cut by 1 base and J by 4 bases, with 20 bases left in between. From germline, CDR1 is LGHNA and CDR2 YSLEER. The CDR3 is 18 residues long. CDR3 coding DNA: TGCGCCAGCAGCCAAGGGCTAGCGTTCGGCCTCGGGTACAATGAGCAGTTCTTC. Residues: CASSQGLAFGLGYNEQFF.

The chain recombines TRBV5-1 with TRBJ1-2; 8 bases match TRBD1. V dropped 3 bases and J dropped 0; count of bases not matched to a gene: 7. Germline lookup yields CDR1 SGHRS and CDR2 YFSETQ. The CDR3 spans 16 residues. In DNA, the CDR3 is TGCGCCAGCAGCTCAACCGGGACAGGAACTAACTATGGCTACACCTTC. It codes for CASSSTGTGTNYGYTF.

This clone has a handful of counts. This chain connects TRBV11-3 to TRBJ2-1, with 9 bases aligning to TRBD2. With V trimmed by 1 base and J by 0 bases, 4 bases remained unmatched. The CDR3 sequence is 17 residues long. CDR1 is SGHNT, CDR2 YENEEA, per germline. The CDR3: CASSLGVAGDSYNEQFF. DNA of the CDR3: TGTGCCAGCAGCTTAGGGGTAGCGGGAGACTCCTACAATGAGCAGTTCTTC. Combining the CDR3 with reference TRBV11-3 and TRBJ2-1 gives the whole variable domain EAGVVQSPRYKIIEKKQPVAFWCNPISGHNTLYWYLQNLGQGPELLIRYENEEAVDDSQLPKDRFSAERLKGVDSTLKIQPAELGDSAVYLCASSLGVAGDSYNEQFFGPGTRLTVL.

Turning to this clone: Other DNA sequences in this sample translate to the same CDR3. The chain links TRBV7-2 to TRBJ2-3, with unresolved D. This CDR3 contains 12 residues. Germline assignment: CDR1 SGHTA and CDR2 FQGNSA. The V gene lost 3 bases and the J gene lost 3 bases, with 4 bases spanning the gap. The CDR3 protein is CASSFSTDTQYF. The CDR3 DNA follows: TGTGCCAGCAGCTTCAGTACAGATACGCAGTATTTT.

On this clone: A far bigger clonotype differs at one base, so this is likely a read error. The same CDR3 is also encoded by other DNA sequences in this sample. The chain employs TRBV27 and TRBJ2-2; 8 bases line up with TRBD1. In germline, CDR1 is MNHEY, CDR2 SMNVEV (reference sequence). The CDR3 sequence is 13 residues long. CDR3 DNA: TGTGCCAGCAAGACAGGGGAATCCGGGGAACTGTTTTTT. It encodes CASKTGESGELFF.

This chain joins TRBV7-2 and TRBJ2-1; 8 bases align to TRBD2. Germline CDR1 and CDR2: SGHTA and FQGNSA. The CDR3 contains 15 residues. Trimming at V came to 3 bases and at J to 6 bases, leaving 7 bases not matched to a gene. The CDR3 reads CASSFSSGSANEQFF. Written as DNA, the CDR3 is TGTGCCAGCAGCTTCTCGAGCGGGAGTGCCAATGAGCAGTTCTTC.

The genes are TRBV25-1 and TRBJ1-3, with 8 bases fitting TRBD1. CDR1 and CDR2 from the germline V gene are MGHDK and SYGVNS. CDR3 size: 16 residues. Losses at the gene ends were 1 base for V and 0 bases for J; bases not matched to a gene: 2. This chain's CDR3 is CASSEWDRPSGNTIYF. Written as DNA, the CDR3 is TGTGCCAGCAGTGAATGGGACAGGCCCTCTGGAAACACCATATATTTT.

This clone has only one observation. A single base separates this from a much larger clone, so it may be a read error. The same CDR3 also results from other DNA sequences found in this sample. CDR3: CASSQGRLAGANEQFF. The CDR3 DNA reads TGTGCCAGCAGCCAAGGAAGGCTAGCGGGAGCCAATGAGCAGTTCTTC. The chain combines TRBV4-2 with TRBJ2-1; 10 bases agree with TRBD2. V lost 1 base to trimming and J lost 6 bases; unmatched junction nucleotides: 6. Germline values: CDR1 LGHNA, CDR2 YNFKEQ. The CDR3 contains 16 residues.

The rearrangement joins TRBV6-1 to TRBJ2-7, with TRBD1 identical over 7 bases. J lost 0 bases, V lost 2 bases, and 7 bases had no gene match. This CDR3 contains 16 residues. From germline, CDR1 is MNHNS and CDR2 SASEGT. For the CDR3, the DNA is TGTGCCAGCAGTGAATTCCCACAGGGGCCCTCCTACGAGCAGTACTTC. It encodes CASSEFPQGPSYEQYF.

On this clone: A far more abundant clone sits one base away, making this likely a read error. Other DNA sequences in the sample encode the same CDR3. The gene calls are TRBV28 and TRBJ1-2; D uncertain. CDR3 length equals 12 residues. Germline V gene data show CDR1 as MDHEN and CDR2 as SYDVKM. The CDR3 region has the DNA TGTGCCAGCAGTCCCGCCCTCTATGGCTACACATTC. Residues: CASSPALYGYTF.